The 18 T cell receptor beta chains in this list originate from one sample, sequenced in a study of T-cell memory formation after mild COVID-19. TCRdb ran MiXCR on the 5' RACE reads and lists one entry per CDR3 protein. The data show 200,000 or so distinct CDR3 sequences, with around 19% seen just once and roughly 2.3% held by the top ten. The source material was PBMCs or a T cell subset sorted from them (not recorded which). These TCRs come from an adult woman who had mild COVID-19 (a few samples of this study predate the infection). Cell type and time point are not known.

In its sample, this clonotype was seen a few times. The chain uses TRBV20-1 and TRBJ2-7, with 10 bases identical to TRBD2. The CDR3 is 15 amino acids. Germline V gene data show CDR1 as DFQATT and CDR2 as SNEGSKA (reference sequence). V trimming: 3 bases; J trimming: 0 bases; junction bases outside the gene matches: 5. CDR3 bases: TGCAGTGCTAGGACTAGCGGGCGCTTCTCCTACGAGCAGTACTTC. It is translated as CSARTSGRFSYEQYF.

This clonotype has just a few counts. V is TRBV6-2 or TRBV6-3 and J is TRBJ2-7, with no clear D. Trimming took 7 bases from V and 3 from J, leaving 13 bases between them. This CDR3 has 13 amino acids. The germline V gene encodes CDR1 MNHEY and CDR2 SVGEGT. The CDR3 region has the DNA TGTGCCAGCAACCAAGGGCCCTACTACGAGCAGTACTTC. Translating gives CASNQGPYYEQYF.

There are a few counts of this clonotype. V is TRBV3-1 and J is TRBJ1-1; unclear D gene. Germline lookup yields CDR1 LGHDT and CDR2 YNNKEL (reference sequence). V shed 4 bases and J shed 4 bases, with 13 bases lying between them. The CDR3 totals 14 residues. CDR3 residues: CASSPLRRPTEAFF. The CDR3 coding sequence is TGTGCCAGCAGCCCCCTGAGGCGACCCACTGAAGCTTTCTTT.

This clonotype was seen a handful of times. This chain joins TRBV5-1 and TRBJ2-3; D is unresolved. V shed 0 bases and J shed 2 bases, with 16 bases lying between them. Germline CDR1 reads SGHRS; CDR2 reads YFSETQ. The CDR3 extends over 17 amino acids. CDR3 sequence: CASSLVGLVLPTDTQYF. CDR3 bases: TGCGCCAGCAGCTTGGTGGGTTTAGTACTGCCCACAGATACGCAGTATTTT.

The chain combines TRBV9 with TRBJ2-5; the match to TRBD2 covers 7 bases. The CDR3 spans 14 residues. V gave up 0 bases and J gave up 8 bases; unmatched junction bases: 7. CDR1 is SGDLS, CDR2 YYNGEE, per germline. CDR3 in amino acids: CASSVASRGETQYF. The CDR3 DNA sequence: TGTGCCAGCAGCGTAGCGTCTCGGGGGGAAACCCAGTACTTC.

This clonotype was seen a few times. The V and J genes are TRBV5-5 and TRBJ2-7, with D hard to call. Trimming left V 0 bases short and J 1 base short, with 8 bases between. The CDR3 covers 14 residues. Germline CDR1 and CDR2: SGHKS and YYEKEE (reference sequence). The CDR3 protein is CASSLDSHSYEQYF. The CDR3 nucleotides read TGTGCCAGCAGCTTGGACAGCCATTCCTACGAGCAGTACTTC.

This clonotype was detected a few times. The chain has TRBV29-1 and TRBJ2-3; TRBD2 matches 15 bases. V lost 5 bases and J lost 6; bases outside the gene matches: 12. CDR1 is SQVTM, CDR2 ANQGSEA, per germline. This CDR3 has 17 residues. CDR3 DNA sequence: TGCAGCGTTTTTGGACTAGCGGGAGGGCCGCGTTTGGATACGCAGTATTTT. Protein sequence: CSVFGLAGGPRLDTQYF.

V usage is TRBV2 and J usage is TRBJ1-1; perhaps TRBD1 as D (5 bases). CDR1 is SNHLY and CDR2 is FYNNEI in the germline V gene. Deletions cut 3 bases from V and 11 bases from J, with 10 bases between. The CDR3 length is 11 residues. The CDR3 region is CASSDSYRAFF. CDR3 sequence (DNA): TGTGCCAGCAGTGACTCCTACAGGGCTTTCTTT.

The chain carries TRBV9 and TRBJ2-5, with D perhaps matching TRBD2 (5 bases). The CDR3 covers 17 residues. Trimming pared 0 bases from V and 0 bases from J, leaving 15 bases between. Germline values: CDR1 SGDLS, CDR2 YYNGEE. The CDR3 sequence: CASSVGGSAGYQETQYF. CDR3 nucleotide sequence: TGTGCCAGCAGCGTAGGAGGTTCGGCGGGCTACCAAGAGACCCAGTACTTC.

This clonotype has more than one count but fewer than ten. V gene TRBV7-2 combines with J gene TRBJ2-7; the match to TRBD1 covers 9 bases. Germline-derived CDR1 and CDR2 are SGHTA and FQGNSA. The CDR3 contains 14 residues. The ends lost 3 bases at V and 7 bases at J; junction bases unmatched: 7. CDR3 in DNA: TGTGCCAGCAGCTTTGGGACAGGGAAAGGAGAGCAGTACTTC. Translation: CASSFGTGKGEQYF. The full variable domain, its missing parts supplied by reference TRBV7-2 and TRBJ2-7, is GAGVSQSPSNKVTEKGKDVELRCDPISGHTALYWYRQSLGQGLEFLIYFQGNSAPDKSGLPSDRFSAERTGGSVSTLTIQRTQQEDSAVYLCASSFGTGKGEQYFGPGTRLTVT.

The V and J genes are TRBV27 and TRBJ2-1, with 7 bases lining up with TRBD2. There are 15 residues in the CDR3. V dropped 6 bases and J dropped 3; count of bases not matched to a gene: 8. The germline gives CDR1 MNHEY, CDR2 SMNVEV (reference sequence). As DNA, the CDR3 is TGTGCCAGCAGACAGCGGGGAGGTCTCTACAATGAGCAGTTCTTC. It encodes CASRQRGGLYNEQFF.

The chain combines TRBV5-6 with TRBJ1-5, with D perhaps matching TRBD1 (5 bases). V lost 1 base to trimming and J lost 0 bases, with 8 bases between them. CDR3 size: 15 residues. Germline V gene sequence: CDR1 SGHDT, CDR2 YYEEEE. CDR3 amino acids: CASSLRGPSNQPQHF. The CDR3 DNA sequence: TGTGCCAGCAGCTTGAGGGGACCTAGCAATCAGCCCCAGCATTTT.

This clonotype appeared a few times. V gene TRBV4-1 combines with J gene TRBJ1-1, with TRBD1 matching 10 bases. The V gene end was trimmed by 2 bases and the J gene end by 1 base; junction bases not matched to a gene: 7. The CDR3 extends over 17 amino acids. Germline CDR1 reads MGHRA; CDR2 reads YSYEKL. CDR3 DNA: TGCGCCAGCAGCCAACCCAGGCGGACAGGGGGGAACACTGAAGCTTTCTTT. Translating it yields CASSQPRRTGGNTEAFF.

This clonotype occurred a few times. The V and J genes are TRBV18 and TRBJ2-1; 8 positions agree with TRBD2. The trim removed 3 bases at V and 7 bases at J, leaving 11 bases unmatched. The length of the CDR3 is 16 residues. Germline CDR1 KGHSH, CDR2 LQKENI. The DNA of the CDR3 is TGTGCCAGCTCACCGTCTTTCAGCGGGGGTAGGAATGAGCAGTTCTTC. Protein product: CASSPSFSGGRNEQFF.

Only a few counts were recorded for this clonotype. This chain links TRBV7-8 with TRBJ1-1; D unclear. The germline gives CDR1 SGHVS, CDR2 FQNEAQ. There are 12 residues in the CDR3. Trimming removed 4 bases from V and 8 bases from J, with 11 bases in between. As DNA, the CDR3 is TGTGCCAGCAGCTCCCACGCCGGAGAAGCTTTCTTT. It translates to CASSSHAGEAFF.

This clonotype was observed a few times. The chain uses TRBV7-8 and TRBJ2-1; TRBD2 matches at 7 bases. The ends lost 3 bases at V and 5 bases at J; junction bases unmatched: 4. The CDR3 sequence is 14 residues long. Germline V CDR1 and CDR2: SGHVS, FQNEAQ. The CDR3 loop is CASSLGGNHNEQFF. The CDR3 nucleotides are TGTGCCAGCAGCTTGGGGGGGAACCACAATGAGCAGTTCTTC.

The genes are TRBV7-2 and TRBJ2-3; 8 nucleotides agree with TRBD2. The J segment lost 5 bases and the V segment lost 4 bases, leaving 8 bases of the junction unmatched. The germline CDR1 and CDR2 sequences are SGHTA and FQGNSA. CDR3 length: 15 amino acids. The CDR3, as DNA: TGTGCCAGCAGCTCTACCAGCGGGAGTGTAGATACGCAGTATTTT. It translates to CASSSTSGSVDTQYF.

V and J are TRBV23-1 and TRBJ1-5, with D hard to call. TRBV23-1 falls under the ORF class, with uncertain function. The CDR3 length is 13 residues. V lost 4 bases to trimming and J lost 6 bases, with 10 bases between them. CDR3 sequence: CASSRCSGQPQHF. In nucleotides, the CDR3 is TGCGCCAGCAGTCGGTGTTCGGGTCAGCCCCAGCATTTT.